The 6 T cell receptor beta chains below all came from one sample that was sequenced in a study of blood T cell repertoires in COVID-19. Clones were read by immunoSEQ multiplex PCR, and TCRdb kept only the in-frame ones, dropping some. The sample has roughly 140,000 clones; 70% to 90% are singletons. The material sequenced was PBMCs or T cells enriched from blood (not recorded which). These receptor sequences come from a middle-aged woman who had recovered from COVID-19.

With respect to this clone: Other nucleotide sequences in the sample specify the same CDR3. V usage is TRBV5-6 and J usage is TRBJ1-5; the D gene is possibly TRBD1 (6 bases). The V gene's germline CDR1 is SGHDT and CDR2 YYEEEE. V was clipped by 0 bases and J by 3 bases, with 13 bases between them. The CDR3 covers 16 residues. As DNA, the CDR3 is TGTGCCAGCAGCTTGGGAGGGGGACGAGTCAATCAGCCCCAGCATTTT. It yields the protein CASSLGGGRVNQPQHF.

This chain connects TRBV12-3 or TRBV12-4 to TRBJ2-7; 9 bases agree with TRBD2. The V segment lost 10 bases and the J segment 6 bases; nucleotides outside the gene matches: 10. This CDR3 region has 13 residues. The CDR3 DNA reads TGTGCCATCTCCCTCGGACTAGCGACCGAGCAGTACTTC. Its translation is CAISLGLATEQYF.

J is TRBJ2-1 and V is TRBV19; 9 nucleotides align to TRBD2. The trim removed 5 bases at V and 6 bases at J, leaving 17 bases unmatched. This CDR3 contains 18 residues. The germline V gene has CDR1 LNHDA and CDR2 SQIVND (reference sequence). The CDR3 loop reads CASSPWARGGRMRNEQFF. CDR3 DNA: TGTGCCAGTAGTCCCTGGGCGCGGGGGGGCCGAATGCGCAATGAGCAGTTCTTC.

CDR3 DNA: TGTGCCTGGAGTATAGACAGGGGGACGGGCTACACCTTC. Its translation is CAWSIDRGTGYTF. The chain has TRBV30 and TRBJ1-2, with 9 bases fitting TRBD1. CDR1 is GTSNPN and CDR2 is SVGIG in the germline V gene (reference sequence). V trimming: 2 bases; J trimming: 8 bases; junction bases outside the gene matches: 6. This CDR3 has 13 residues.

The chain has TRBV29-1 and TRBJ1-1; possible D gene TRBD1, 5 bases. V lost 4 bases, J lost 6 bases, and 18 bases lay in between. The CDR3 contains 14 residues. Germline CDR1 and CDR2: SQVTM and ANQGSEA. The CDR3 DNA is TGCAGCGTTGTGAGGACCGGAGGGGAGGCTGAAGCTTTCTTT. It yields the protein CSVVRTGGEAEAFF. Based on the CDR3 plus reference TRBV29-1 and TRBJ1-1, the full variable domain is SAVISQKPSRDICQRGTSLTIQCQVDSQVTMMFWYRQQPGQSLTLIATANQGSEATYESGFVIDKFPISRPNLTFSTLTVSNMSPEDSSIYLCSVVRTGGEAEAFFGQGTRLTVV.

The rearrangement links TRBV29-1 to TRBJ1-2; D is ambiguous. This CDR3 comprises 14 residues. The ends were cut back, 8 bases at V and 7 bases at J, with 23 bases in the middle. Germline V gene data show CDR1 as SQVTM and CDR2 as ANQGSEA. The CDR3 region is CSTEQPSSAGGYTF. CDR3 DNA sequence: TGCAGCACTGAACAGCCCTCTTCCGCCGGTGGCTACACCTTC.